Described below is a single T cell receptor (beta chain) sequence and its context. Assay: immunoSEQ multiplex PCR; the TCRdb copy retains only in-frame clones and omits some. This sample has 95,000 to 150,000 clones, with 80% to 90% found just once. The data were obtained in a study of control samples from healthy donors and cancer patients. V lost 4 bases and J lost 0, with 9 bases in between. CDR1 is WSHSY, CDR2 SAAADI, per germline. The CDR3 is 14 amino acids. Sequencing was done on a sample of blood. The source is a man aged 40-55 years in good health. The J gene is TRBJ1-1, the V gene TRBV10-2; possible D gene TRBD1, 5 bases. The CDR3 DNA is TGCGCCAGCAGTGTGCAGGGCATGAACACTGAAGCTTTCTTT. Encoded protein: CASSVQGMNTEAFF.